These 18 T cell receptor beta chains were all obtained from the same sample, sequenced in a study of control samples from healthy donors and cancer patients (TCRdb year 2020). Receptor amplification or capture employed the immunoSEQ multiplex PCR assay. TCRdb holds this immuneACCESS table with in-frame rearrangements only. Some clones are missing; in checked studies, unresolved V genes explain under half, and the rest has no known cause. In this sample the table shows about 160,000 clones, approximately 94% of which occur a single time. 12% to 15% of the sample comes from the top ten. The specimen was PBMCs. Every receptor here comes from a man in his sixties with colorectal cancer.

A single count supports this clone. The CDR3: CASSSKDSTDTQYF. The CDR3 region has the DNA TGCGCCAGCAGCTCTAAGGACAGCACAGATACGCAGTATTTT. The chain recombines TRBV5-1 with TRBJ2-3; D unresolved. With 3 bases removed from V and 0 bases from J, the gap between germline ends came to 8 bases. CDR1 and CDR2 (germline): SGHRS, YFSETQ. This CDR3 contains 14 residues.

The genes are TRBV2 and TRBJ1-4, with D perhaps TRBD1 (5 bases). Trimming stripped 6 bases from V and 3 bases from J, with 8 bases between. The germline V gene has CDR1 SNHLY and CDR2 FYNNEI. The CDR3 consists of 13 residues. The CDR3, as DNA: TGTGCCAGCAGCGGACAACCTAATGAAAAACTGTTTTTT. Translation gives CASSGQPNEKLFF.

This rearrangement joins TRBV2 to TRBJ2-1, with 8 bases lining up with TRBD1. CDR3 length: 15 residues. Per the germline V gene, CDR1 is SNHLY and CDR2 is FYNNEI. The trim removed 5 bases at V and 2 bases at J, leaving 5 bases unmatched. In DNA form, the CDR3 reads TGTGCCAGCAGTCCCGGGACAGGAGCCTACAATGAGCAGTTCTTC. Protein: CASSPGTGAYNEQFF.

This chain uses TRBV5-1 with TRBJ2-2; perhaps D is TRBD1 or TRBD2 (7 bases each). Germline assignment: CDR1 SGHRS and CDR2 YFSETQ. CDR3 size: 15 residues. V gave up 4 bases and J gave up 6 bases, with 16 bases separating them. The CDR3 loop reads CASSRDREGAGELFF. The CDR3 DNA follows: TGCGCCAGCAGCCGAGACAGGGAGGGTGCCGGGGAGCTGTTTTTT.

The CDR3 DNA is TGTGCCATCAGTGATGGACAGATCACAGATACGCAGTATTTT. This sequence encodes CAISDGQITDTQYF. This chain links TRBV10-3 with TRBJ2-3; D may be TRBD1 (6 bases). The CDR3 runs 14 residues. V lost 3 bases to trimming and J lost 2 bases, with 9 bases between them. Germline loops: CDR1 ENHRY, CDR2 SYGVKD.

CDR3 sequence reads: CASSIAKNTEAFF. The CDR3, as DNA: TGTGCCAGTAGTATTGCTAAGAACACTGAAGCTTTCTTT. V is TRBV19 and J is TRBJ1-1; D is undetermined. V dropped 3 bases and J dropped 1 base, with 6 bases sitting between them. From germline, CDR1 is LNHDA and CDR2 SQIVND (reference sequence). The length of the CDR3 is 13 residues.

The chain links TRBV19 to TRBJ2-5; 10 nucleotides match TRBD2. V lost 3 bases and J lost 3; bases outside the gene matches: 10. CDR3 length equals 17 residues. Germline V gene lookup returns CDR1 LNHDA and CDR2 SQIVND (reference sequence). The CDR3 nucleotides are TGTGCCAGTAGTATGGACCACGGCCTAGCGGGGGAAGAGACCCAGTACTTC. Translating it yields CASSMDHGLAGEETQYF.

The chain has TRBV7-9 and TRBJ2-7; TRBD1 matches 7 bases. Germline V gene lookup returns CDR1 SEHNR and CDR2 FQNEAQ (reference sequence). The CDR3 has 14 residues. The V gene end was trimmed by 5 bases and the J gene end by 7 bases; junction bases not matched to a gene: 11. This chain's CDR3 is CASSTGTAPSEQYF. The CDR3, as DNA: TGTGCCAGCAGCACAGGGACAGCTCCCTCAGAGCAGTACTTC.

The chain employs TRBV30 and TRBJ1-3; D unclear. The CDR3 has 12 amino acids. Germline CDR1 is GTSNPN and CDR2 is SVGIG (reference sequence). With 4 bases removed from V and 2 bases from J, the gap between germline ends came to 6 bases. The CDR3 region is CAWKKPGNTIYF. The CDR3, as DNA: TGTGCCTGGAAGAAGCCTGGAAACACCATATATTTT.

A word on this clone: The junction does not match germline at one end; this may be a read error. The V call is TRBV25-1, the J call TRBJ1-5; no clear D gene. Germline loops: CDR1 MGHDK, CDR2 SYGVNS. This CDR3 spans 12 amino acids. The CDR3 DNA follows: TGTGCCACCAGTTGGGGCAATCAGCCCCAGCATTTT. The encoded protein is CATSWGNQPQHF.

The chain has TRBV5-6 and TRBJ1-2; tentatively, D is TRBD1 (6 bases). This CDR3 is 12 amino acids long. The germline gives CDR1 SGHDT, CDR2 YYEEEE. The germline V and J ends were trimmed by 3 bases and 6 bases, with 9 bases remaining between them. The CDR3 loop is CASSWGQNGYTF. CDR3 nucleotide sequence: TGTGCCAGCAGCTGGGGGCAGAATGGCTACACCTTC.

The chain employs TRBV2 and TRBJ1-3; 7 bases align to TRBD1. J lost 0 bases, V lost 6 bases, and 2 bases had no gene match. The CDR3 is 14 amino acids. Germline V gene lookup returns CDR1 SNHLY and CDR2 FYNNEI. CDR3 bases: TGTGCCAGCAGGGACAGGAGCTCTGGAAACACCATATATTTT. Translated: CASRDRSSGNTIYF.

The chain couples TRBV5-1 to TRBJ1-4, with TRBD1 identical over 7 bases. V shed 4 bases, J shed 0 bases, and the junction held 3 bases outside the gene matches. There are 15 residues in the CDR3. Looked up from germline, CDR1 is SGHRS and CDR2 is YFSETQ. CDR3 sequence: CASSPDRATNEKLFF. DNA for the CDR3: TGCGCCAGCAGCCCAGACAGGGCAACTAATGAAAAACTGTTTTTT.

The chain links TRBV7-9 to TRBJ2-3; 8 bases fit TRBD2. Germline CDR1 SEHNR, CDR2 FQNEAQ (reference sequence). V was clipped by 7 bases and J by 3 bases; unmatched bases: 6. CDR3 length equals 14 residues. The CDR3 sequence is CASTFGLATDTQYF. In nucleotides, the CDR3 is TGTGCCAGCACTTTCGGACTAGCAACAGATACGCAGTATTTT.

The V gene is TRBV27, the J gene TRBJ1-1; tentative D call: TRBD1 (6 bases). The V gene's germline CDR1 is MNHEY and CDR2 SMNVEV (reference sequence). V lost 2 bases and J 3 bases, leaving 16 bases between the germline ends. This CDR3 has 16 residues. This CDR3 is CASSLTSGAGYTEAFF. CDR3 DNA: TGTGCCAGCAGTTTAACCTCAGGGGCAGGTTACACTGAAGCTTTCTTT.

The chain links TRBV9 to TRBJ1-5; 8 bases are shared with TRBD1. Germline V gene data show CDR1 as SGDLS and CDR2 as YYNGEE. Unmatched junction bases numbered 9, after V lost 2 bases and J lost 8 bases. The CDR3 loop spans 15 amino acids. The CDR3 is CASSVGGTGTEPQHF. In DNA, the CDR3 is TGTGCCAGCAGCGTGGGGGGGACAGGCACTGAGCCCCAGCATTTT. The complete variable domain, with remaining parts taken from reference TRBV9 and TRBJ1-5, reads DSGVTQTPKHLITATGQRVTLRCSPRSGDLSVYWYQQSLDQGLQFLIQYYNGEERAKGNILERFSAQQFPDLHSELNLSSLELGDSALYFCASSVGGTGTEPQHFGDGTRLSIL.

The chain recombines TRBV6-5 with TRBJ1-2, with D tentatively TRBD1 (5 bases). The CDR3 loop spans 15 amino acids. From germline, CDR1 is MNHEY and CDR2 SVGAGI. The V gene lost 0 bases and the J gene lost 5 bases, with 13 bases spanning the gap. This chain's CDR3 is CASSYSIGGGYGYTF. The CDR3 DNA reads TGTGCCAGCAGTTACTCGATCGGGGGAGGATATGGCTACACCTTC.

The CDR3 reads CALPIESNYGYTF. The DNA for the CDR3 is TGTGCCCTGCCGATCGAGAGTAACTATGGCTACACCTTC. This rearrangement joins TRBV7-8 to TRBJ1-2; D uncertain. Germline V gene lookup returns CDR1 SGHVS and CDR2 FQNEAQ. V was trimmed by 11 bases and J by 1 base, leaving 14 bases between them. The CDR3 loop spans 13 amino acids.